The present T cell receptor beta chain was sequenced within a study of spatial heterogeneity in lung cancer. Study-level background: Detection of beta-chain sequences consistently exceeded that of alpha-chain sequences. General study results and limits: Blood showed ubiquitous tumor TCRs more often at resection than at routine follow-up.

This clonotype was detected many times. Its matching antigen is unknown. Each CDR3 protein gets one entry after TCRdb re-called the 5' RACE reads with MiXCR. The data show nearly 80,000 distinct CDR3 sequences, under 8.5% seen once. The germline CDR1 and CDR2 sequences are MNHNY and SVGAGI (reference sequence). There are 17 residues in the CDR3. Trimming cost V 4 bases and J 11 bases, with 26 bases left between them. Regarding time point: sample taken at primary tumor resection. Untreated early-stage non-small cell lung cancer patients, 55 to 85 in total, were the donors. Unsorted whole RNA samples from tumor, nontumor lung or frozen PBMC were sequenced.

This material consisted of PBMCs, taken at surgery. The genes are TRBV6-6 and TRBJ1-4; D call uncertain. This TCR came from a male donor with early-stage non-small cell lung cancer. DNA for the CDR3: TGTGCCAGCAGTTCCACGGGGTCCCAACTTAATCTCTTTAAACTGTTTTTT. Translating it yields CASSSTGSQLNLFKLFF.